A single T cell receptor beta chain is shown here with its context. The CDR3 is 16 residues long. J was trimmed by 6 bases and V by 4 bases; bases with no gene match: 11. Germline CDR1 and CDR2: LGHNA and YSLEER. The sample originates from a study of cytomegalovirus exposure and HLA in healthy donors. PCR used 60 Vbeta primers and 13 Jbeta primers. Assay used: immunoSEQ multiplex PCR; TCRdb lists only in-frame clones, some missing. The sample shows 100,000 to 150,000 clones, and approximately 1.7% sits with its ten largest clones. The TCR sequence derives from a woman in her forties in good health and CMV-seropositive. This sequence joins TRBV4-3 and TRBJ2-1, with TRBD2 identical over 8 bases. Sequences were obtained from PBMCs. CDR3 protein: CASSPNPGLGFNEQFF. CDR3 in DNA: TGCGCCAGCAGCCCAAACCCGGGACTAGGCTTCAATGAGCAGTTCTTC.